This entry features one T cell receptor beta chain sequence. No antigen is known for it. The CDR3 runs 15 residues. With 4 bases clipped from V and 3 bases from J, the junction kept 9 bases outside the gene matches. Random-hexamer reverse transcription was applied to about 0.5 to 1 ug RNA. Amplification of the TCR beta CDR3 was carried out by immunoSEQ multiplex PCR, which spanned a total of 54 Vbeta and 13 Jbeta segments. MiXCR was run by TCRdb on the immunoSEQ multiplex PCR reads, yielding one entry per CDR3 protein. The sample includes about 150,000 distinct CDR3 sequences, approximately 95% of them seen just once. This record belongs to a study of CD8 T cells in Susac syndrome. The overall study: Patients with Susac syndrome were therapy-naive, treated with corticosteroids, or treated with intravenous immunoglobulin alone when blood was collected.

Points from the study as a whole: It was acknowledged by the study that relatively few individuals were included in its TCR sequencing and HLA analysis.

Sequencing was carried out using CD4+ T cells from PBMCs. The clonotype was recovered from a human donor with Susac syndrome. The chain couples TRBV12-3 or TRBV12-4 to TRBJ2-7; 7 bases fit TRBD1. CDR3 loop: CASSSPSTGIYEQYF. CDR3 nucleotide sequence: TGTGCCAGCAGTTCACCCTCGACAGGGATCTACGAGCAGTACTTC.